The clone carrying this T cell receptor (beta chain) appeared a few times. Profiling relied on immunoSEQ multiplex PCR, and the TCRdb table lists in-frame clones only, not all of them. The sample includes about 110,000 clones, roughly 88% seen only once; the top ten take around 3.9%. This record comes from a study of control samples from healthy donors and cancer patients. The sequenced sample was PBMCs. This clonotype was obtained from a woman aged 55 to 70 with lung cancer.

Here the CDR3 DNA reads TGTGCCAGCAGCGGGATGGCAGGGGAGAACACTGAAGCTTTCTTT. It codes for CASSGMAGENTEAFF. The rearrangement joins TRBV7-9 to TRBJ1-1; D is perhaps TRBD1 (6 bases). Per the germline V gene, CDR1 is SEHNR and CDR2 is FQNEAQ (reference sequence). This CDR3 spans 15 amino acids. The V gene lost 5 bases and the J gene lost 1 base, with 14 bases spanning the gap.